This TCR beta chain was identified during a study of blood T cell repertoires in COVID-19. Study at large: Specimens from acute and convalescent COVID-19 originated in the United States, Italy and Spain.

Clones were sequenced by immunoSEQ multiplex PCR, and TCRdb holds only the in-frame ones, with some missing. This table holds roughly 160,000 clones, 65% to 85% found once. The CDR3 runs 16 residues. The junction had 8 bases not matched to a gene; V was cut back by 0 bases and J by 6 bases. Germline V gene sequence: CDR1 ENHRY, CDR2 SYGVKD. This sequence was found in a woman aged 40 to 50 with acute COVID-19. The material sequenced was PBMCs or T cells enriched from blood (not recorded which). The chain links TRBV10-3 to TRBJ2-1, with 7 bases aligning to TRBD2. The CDR3 region has the DNA TGTGCCATCAGTGAGTCGGGGGGGGATCTGGGCAATGAGCAGTTCTTC. It specifies CAISESGGDLGNEQFF.